This T cell receptor (beta chain) was observed in a study of blood T cells in healthy people across ages. In germline, CDR1 is SGHTA, CDR2 FQGNSA. The V gene end was trimmed by 2 bases and the J gene end by 6 bases; junction bases not matched to a gene: 9. The CDR3 is 16 residues long. Primed by a sample-barcoded 5' primer and a J-beta primer mix, a second PCR proceeded for about 6 to 12 cycles. MiXCR, applied by TCRdb to the 5' RACE reads, yields one record per CDR3 protein. The data show over a million distinct CDR3 sequences, 40% to 45% seen once. The sequence was obtained from a woman aged 55-70 years in good health. V usage is TRBV7-2 and J usage is TRBJ2-1, with TRBD2 matching over 8 bases. The sequenced sample consisted of blood. CDR3 in amino acids: CASSLRWGTRSNEQFF. The CDR3 nucleotides read TGTGCCAGCAGCTTACGTTGGGGGACTAGGTCCAATGAGCAGTTCTTC.